These 20 T cell receptor beta chains were sequenced from one sample in a study of T-cell reconstitution after alpha-beta-depleted transplantation in children. The authors prepared the TCRbeta library with unique molecular identifiers. TCRdb passed the PCR reads through MiXCR, listing each CDR3 protein once. The sample includes almost 500,000 distinct CDR3 sequences, roughly a tenth of them seen just once. Source: PBMCs, taken before TCRalphabeta/CD19-depleted stem cell transplant. These receptors were obtained from a child aged 2 to 9 with inherited bone marrow failure, due to receive a stem cell transplant.

This clonotype was observed at least ten times. The V and J genes are TRBV6-5 and TRBJ1-4; 7 nucleotides match TRBD1. Trimming at V came to 3 bases and at J to 0 bases, leaving 7 bases not matched to a gene. Germline CDR1 is MNHEY and CDR2 is SVGAGI. This CDR3 is built from 17 residues. CDR3 in DNA: TGTGCCAGCAGTTATACAGGGGCCCCTGCAACTAATGAAAAACTGTTTTTT. This encodes CASSYTGAPATNEKLFF.

V is TRBV2 and J is TRBJ1-1; no clear D gene. This CDR3 has 15 amino acids. Germline lookup yields CDR1 SNHLY and CDR2 FYNNEI. V was pared by 2 bases and J by 1 base, with 11 bases between. In DNA, the CDR3 is TGTGCCAGCAGTGAAATTGTTTGGGAGAACACTGAAGCTTTCTTT. Translation gives CASSEIVWENTEAFF.

This clonotype was recorded at least ten times. The chain recombines TRBV7-8 with TRBJ2-1; 9 nucleotides align to TRBD2. The CDR3 runs to 15 residues. CDR1 and CDR2 from the germline V gene are SGHVS and FQNEAQ. Germline trimming cut 3 bases from V and 5 bases from J; bases unmatched to any gene: 5. DNA of the CDR3: TGTGCCAGCAGCTTCGAGACTAGCGGACACAATGAGCAGTTCTTC. Its protein is CASSFETSGHNEQFF.

The CDR3 DNA reads as TGTGCCAGCAGTTCCTCCGGGACTAGCGGGAGGTACTCCTACAATGAGCAGTTCTTC. Residues: CASSSSGTSGRYSYNEQFF. The V and J genes are TRBV3-1 and TRBJ2-1; 15 nucleotides agree with TRBD2. This CDR3 has 19 amino acids. The germline V gene has CDR1 LGHDT and CDR2 YNNKEL (reference sequence). V was pared by 6 bases and J by 0 bases, with 9 bases of the junction left unmatched.

This clonotype was seen only a few times. The rearrangement uses TRBV10-3 and TRBJ2-7; D tentatively reads TRBD1 or TRBD2 (5 bases each). The length of the CDR3 is 15 residues. Between the trimmed V and J ends, which lost 0 bases and 6 bases, there was a span of 15 bases. CDR1 is ENHRY, CDR2 SYGVKD, per germline. The CDR3: CAISESGASGTEQYF. The CDR3 DNA follows: TGTGCCATCAGTGAGTCTGGGGCTAGTGGGACCGAGCAGTACTTC.

This clonotype was detected ten times or more. The chain uses TRBV12-3 or TRBV12-4 and TRBJ2-1; D is ambiguous. This CDR3 region has 13 residues. Trimming pared 2 bases from V and 6 bases from J, leaving 8 bases between. The CDR3 reads CASSLKGTNEQFF. CDR3 sequence (DNA): TGTGCCAGCAGTTTAAAGGGTACCAATGAGCAGTTCTTC.

This sequence joins TRBV20-1 and TRBJ2-1, with 14 bases aligning to TRBD2. Germline CDR1 and CDR2: DFQATT and SNEGSKA (reference sequence). The CDR3 sequence is 18 residues long. V trimming: 6 bases; J trimming: 8 bases; junction bases outside the gene matches: 18. Here the CDR3 DNA reads TGCAGTGCGCAGGGACTAGCGGGAGTGTTCTTTGAGTCTGATGAGCAGTTCTTC. This translates into CSAQGLAGVFFESDEQFF.

This clonotype was counted at least ten times. The chain has TRBV10-3 and TRBJ2-2, with D unresolved. With 3 bases removed from V and 6 bases from J, the gap between germline ends came to 5 bases. This CDR3 has 12 residues. Germline V CDR1 and CDR2: ENHRY, SYGVKD. DNA of the CDR3: TGTGCCATCAGTGATCGCCCCGGGGAGCTGTTTTTT. It encodes CAISDRPGELFF.

This clonotype was recorded a few times. The V gene is TRBV29-1, the J gene TRBJ1-1, with 9 bases lining up with TRBD1. Looked up from germline, CDR1 is SQVTM and CDR2 is ANQGSEA. J lost 4 bases, V lost 3 bases, and 6 bases had no gene match. The CDR3 runs to 14 residues. CDR3 loop: CSVEDRGSGTEAFF. The CDR3, as DNA: TGCAGCGTTGAGGACAGGGGATCGGGCACTGAAGCTTTCTTT.

Note on this clonotype: A much larger clone differs from this one at a single base, so this may be a read error. The V gene is TRBV11-2, the J gene TRBJ2-1, with D tentatively TRBD1 or TRBD2 (6 bases each). The CDR3 loop spans 15 amino acids. The V end was cut by 2 bases, the J end by 8 bases, with 16 bases between. The germline gives CDR1 SGHAT, CDR2 FQNNGV. CDR3 nucleotides: TGTGCCAGCAGCTTACTACGGGGGCCTTACTATGAGCAGTTCTTC. Its protein is CASSLLRGPYYEQFF. Looking up the rest from reference TRBV11-2 and TRBJ2-1 gives the full variable domain: EAGVAQSPRYKIIEKRQSVAFWCNPISGHATLYWYQQILGQGPKLLIQFQNNGVVDDSQLPKDRFSAERLKGVDSTLKIQPAKLEDSAVYLCASSLLRGPYYEQFFGPGTRLTVL.

On this clonotype: This sequence may be a read error, since a much larger clone differs from it by one base. This chain links TRBV6-4 with TRBJ2-3; D not resolved. Near its end, the DNA agrees better with TRBJ1-5, so the J call may be wrong. Germline V gene lookup returns CDR1 MRHNA and CDR2 SNTAGT. CDR3 length: 15 residues. The chain's CDR3 is CASSSAGDSTDTQHF. CDR3 in DNA: TGTGCCAGCAGTTCAGCGGGAGATAGCACAGATACGCAGCATTTT.

This chain links TRBV7-9 with TRBJ2-4; 7 bases match TRBD2. The CDR3 runs 14 residues. Germline trimming cut 5 bases from V and 3 bases from J; bases unmatched to any gene: 4. The germline gives CDR1 SEHNR, CDR2 FQNEAQ (reference sequence). CDR3: CASSPASGKNIQYF. CDR3 DNA: TGTGCCAGCAGCCCCGCTAGCGGCAAAAACATTCAGTACTTC.

This clonotype was seen at least ten times. The chain employs TRBV5-1 and TRBJ1-2; D is unclear. This CDR3 comprises 15 residues. CDR1 SGHRS and CDR2 YFSETQ come from the germline V gene. Trimming took 6 bases from V and 4 from J, leaving 19 bases between them. This chain's CDR3 is CASTPEAEEAYGYTF. DNA of the CDR3: TGCGCCAGCACACCCGAGGCGGAAGAGGCCTATGGCTACACCTTC.

This clonotype turned up a few times. The gene calls are TRBV5-1 and TRBJ2-1; TRBD1 matches at 11 bases. V lost 4 bases to trimming and J lost 8 bases; unmatched junction nucleotides: 5. The CDR3 loop spans 14 amino acids. Germline CDR1 SGHRS, CDR2 YFSETQ. The CDR3 nucleotides read TGCGCCAGCAGCCCTGGACAGGGGGCCTATGAGCAGTTCTTC. The encoded protein is CASSPGQGAYEQFF.

The CDR3 coding sequence is TGTGCCAGCAGTTTCAGGGTTTGGGGGACAGAGTCCTACGAGCAGTACTTC. It encodes CASSFRVWGTESYEQYF. The V gene is TRBV6-5, the J gene TRBJ2-7, with TRBD1 identical over 7 bases. V gave up 4 bases and J gave up 1 base; unmatched junction bases: 13. The CDR3 runs to 17 residues. The germline V gene has CDR1 MNHEY and CDR2 SVGAGI.

This clonotype was seen only a few times. This chain links TRBV4-1 with TRBJ2-1; D possibly corresponds to TRBD1 (6 bases). Per germline, CDR1 MGHRA and CDR2 YSYEKL. The CDR3 is 14 residues long. V was trimmed by 0 bases and J by 8 bases, leaving 11 bases between them. DNA for the CDR3: TGCGCCAGCAGCCAAGAGGTGGGGGCCTATGAGCAGTTCTTC. This translates into CASSQEVGAYEQFF.

This clonotype was counted many times. The V and J genes are TRBV5-1 and TRBJ1-2; 9 nucleotides line up with TRBD1. The CDR3 totals 15 residues. Germline CDR1 reads SGHRS; CDR2 reads YFSETQ. The junction had 7 bases not matched to a gene; V was cut back by 4 bases and J by 3 bases. The CDR3 DNA sequence: TGCGCCAGCAGCCCTCAAACAGGGGGCCACTATGGCTACACCTTC. It codes for CASSPQTGGHYGYTF.

The V and J genes are TRBV7-9 and TRBJ2-1; D is unresolved. The CDR3 is 12 residues long. CDR1 is SEHNR, CDR2 FQNEAQ, per germline (reference sequence). V dropped 1 base and J dropped 7 bases, with 5 bases sitting between them. DNA for the CDR3: TGTGCCAGCAGCTTAGTAGAGAATGAGCAGTTCTTC. This gives the protein CASSLVENEQFF.

Ten or more counts support this clonotype. The gene calls are TRBV9 and TRBJ2-1; 9 bases match TRBD2. This CDR3 region has 16 residues. Germline CDR1 and CDR2: SGDLS and YYNGEE. The trim removed 0 bases at V and 2 bases at J, leaving 3 bases unmatched. In nucleotides, the CDR3 is TGTGCCAGCAGCGTAGGCCCTAGCGGGGCCTACAATGAGCAGTTCTTC. As protein: CASSVGPSGAYNEQFF.

This clonotype was picked up many times. The chain carries TRBV14 and TRBJ2-3, with a weak D call TRBD2 (5 bases). Trimming pared 0 bases from V and 5 bases from J, leaving 15 bases between. Per the germline V gene, CDR1 is SGHDN and CDR2 is FVKESK. The CDR3 spans 16 residues. CDR3: CASSQDLADWGDTQYF. The CDR3 DNA reads TGTGCCAGCAGCCAAGACCTGGCGGACTGGGGAGATACGCAGTATTTT.